The next 20 T cell receptor beta chains were all read from a single sample in a study of blood T cell repertoires in COVID-19. Using immunoSEQ multiplex PCR, the repertoire was profiled, and TCRdb retains in-frame clones only, with some absent. The top ten hold roughly 3.9% of the sample, which has about 320,000 clones, around nine tenths seen once. Specimen: PBMCs or T cells enriched from blood (not recorded which). Source of these receptors: a woman aged 25 to 45 who had been exposed to COVID-19.

CDR3 sequence reads: CATPQTGGGLISYEQYF. CDR3 DNA sequence: TGTGCCACCCCCCAAACGGGGGGGGGCCTAATCTCCTACGAGCAGTACTTC. J is TRBJ2-7 and V is TRBV2; 8 nucleotides match TRBD2. Germline V gene lookup returns CDR1 SNHLY and CDR2 FYNNEI. The CDR3 is made up of 17 amino acids. The V gene end was trimmed by 10 bases and the J gene end by 0 bases; junction bases not matched to a gene: 17.

The sample holds a few counts of this clone. The CDR3 here is CASSPGGGNQPQHF. The CDR3 DNA reads TGTGCCAGCAGTCCAGGGGGTGGCAATCAGCCCCAGCATTTT. The chain recombines TRBV7-2 with TRBJ1-5; 7 bases are shared with TRBD1. V dropped 6 bases and J dropped 2; count of bases not matched to a gene: 4. The length of the CDR3 is 14 residues. Per germline, CDR1 SGHTA and CDR2 FQGNSA. Variable domain in full (rest from reference TRBV7-2 and TRBJ1-5): GAGVSQSPSNKVTEKGKDVELRCDPISGHTALYWYRQSLGQGLEFLIYFQGNSAPDKSGLPSDRFSAERTGGSVSTLTIQRTQQEDSAVYLCASSPGGGNQPQHFGDGTRLSIL.

This sequence joins TRBV19 and TRBJ2-3; 12 bases match TRBD2. The CDR3 length is 15 residues. V gave up 6 bases and J gave up 5 bases; unmatched junction bases: 6. Germline V gene data show CDR1 as LNHDA and CDR2 as SQIVND (reference sequence). The CDR3 DNA reads TGTGCCAGTAGGTCTAGCGGGGGGGCCTTAGATACGCAGTATTTT. Its protein product is CASRSSGGALDTQYF.

The genes are TRBV6-5 and TRBJ2-7; D is uncertain. V dropped 8 bases and J dropped 0 bases, with 8 bases sitting between them. Germline lookup yields CDR1 MNHEY and CDR2 SVGAGI. The CDR3 runs 12 residues. CDR3 loop: CASAESSYEQYF. CDR3 in DNA: TGTGCCAGCGCCGAGAGCTCCTACGAGCAGTACTTC.

This sequence joins TRBV19 and TRBJ1-1; D unclear. CDR3 length equals 11 residues. CDR1 and CDR2 from the germline V gene are LNHDA and SQIVND (reference sequence). V shed 10 bases and J shed 4 bases, with 10 bases lying between them. The CDR3 DNA reads TGTGCCACCTCGGGTGGCACTGAAGCTTTCTTT. It translates to CATSGGTEAFF.

This clone has only one observation. The same CDR3 is also encoded by other DNA sequences in this sample. The V call is TRBV6-6, the J call TRBJ2-7; D is possibly TRBD1 (6 bases). Germline loops: CDR1 MNHNY, CDR2 SVGAGI (reference sequence). V was pared by 0 bases and J by 6 bases, with 9 bases between. This CDR3 spans 13 amino acids. DNA of the CDR3: TGTGCCAGCAGTTACTCACAGGGATCCGAGCAGTACTTC. Encoded protein: CASSYSQGSEQYF.

The chain joins TRBV18 to TRBJ1-1, with 9 bases matching TRBD1. J lost 5 bases, V lost 3 bases, and 10 bases had no gene match. Germline values: CDR1 KGHSH, CDR2 LQKENI. CDR3 length: 16 residues. CDR3 amino acids: CASSPRQGGTVTEAFF. As DNA, the CDR3 is TGTGCCAGCTCACCCCGACAGGGGGGGACGGTTACTGAAGCTTTCTTT.

This clone has a single count. An end of the junction does not agree with germline; a read error may underlie this. The V gene is TRBV5-8, the J gene TRBJ2-3; D gene ambiguous. Germline V lookup: CDR1 SGHTS, CDR2 YDEGEE. There are 14 residues in the CDR3. In DNA form, the CDR3 reads TGTGCCAGCACCTTGTACAGAGCCACAGATACGCAGTATTTT. Translation: CASTLYRATDTQYF.

The chain's CDR3 is CASSLYRGNYGYTF. The CDR3 DNA follows: TGTGCCAGCAGCTTGTACAGGGGAAACTATGGCTACACCTTC. V gene TRBV7-2 combines with J gene TRBJ1-2; 7 bases align to TRBD1. From germline, CDR1 is SGHTA and CDR2 FQGNSA. The CDR3 has 14 residues. Trimming at V came to 3 bases and at J to 2 bases, leaving 3 bases not matched to a gene.

V is TRBV6-5 and J is TRBJ1-1; unclear D gene. The CDR3 consists of 11 residues. V was cut by 7 bases and J by 11 bases, with 14 bases left in between. CDR1 and CDR2 from the germline V gene are MNHEY and SVGAGI. The CDR3 DNA is TGTGCCAGCATTTTGACTTTTTTGGCTTTCTTT. As protein: CASILTFLAFF.

The rearrangement joins TRBV3-1 (or the pseudogene TRBV3-2) to TRBJ2-5; 13 nucleotides agree with TRBD2. CDR3 length: 18 amino acids. The germline V gene encodes CDR1 LGHDT and CDR2 YNNKEL (reference sequence). V lost 6 bases, J lost 1 base, and 11 bases stayed unmatched. This CDR3 is CASRLARLAGGGQETQYF. For the CDR3, the DNA is TGTGCCAGCAGACTAGCTAGACTAGCGGGGGGAGGCCAAGAGACCCAGTACTTC.

V and J are TRBV5-6 and TRBJ2-7, with 9 bases that match TRBD2. J was trimmed by 6 bases and V by 4 bases; bases with no gene match: 11. Germline lookup yields CDR1 SGHDT and CDR2 YYEEEE. The CDR3 contains 15 residues. CDR3 sequence reads: CASSPSSGARGEQYF. The CDR3 nucleotides read TGTGCCAGCAGCCCCTCTAGCGGGGCGCGAGGCGAGCAGTACTTC.

This sequence joins TRBV29-1 and TRBJ2-3; TRBD1 aligns across 7 bases. With 0 bases clipped from V and 4 bases from J, the junction kept 4 bases outside the gene matches. Germline V CDR1 and CDR2: SQVTM, ANQGSEA. The CDR3 is made up of 14 amino acids. CDR3 nucleotides: TGCAGCGTTGAAGAATACAGGGGCGCAGATACGCAGTATTTT. As protein: CSVEEYRGADTQYF.

This CDR3 is CACFEERPYNSPLHF. CDR3 nucleotide sequence: TGTGCCTGTTTTGAGGAGAGACCCTATAATTCACCCCTCCACTTT. The chain uses TRBV30 and TRBJ1-6, with unresolved D. This CDR3 comprises 15 residues. CDR1 is GTSNPN, CDR2 SVGIG, per germline (reference sequence). V gave up 6 bases and J gave up 2 bases, with 14 bases separating them.

This chain joins TRBV15 and TRBJ1-1; 8 bases match TRBD1. V lost 5 bases to trimming and J lost 1 base; unmatched junction nucleotides: 12. The CDR3 loop spans 17 amino acids. Per the germline V gene, CDR1 is LNHNV and CDR2 is YYDKDF (reference sequence). The CDR3 is CATSGPGQDAPNTEAFF. In nucleotides, the CDR3 is TGTGCCACCAGCGGACCGGGACAGGACGCCCCGAACACTGAAGCTTTCTTT.

The rearrangement links TRBV27 to TRBJ2-1, with D maybe TRBD1 (6 bases). In germline, CDR1 is MNHEY, CDR2 SMNVEV (reference sequence). This CDR3 contains 11 residues. V was clipped by 5 bases and J by 7 bases, with 6 bases between them. The CDR3 loop is CASSQGNEQFF. As DNA, the CDR3 is TGTGCCAGCAGTCAGGGGAATGAGCAGTTCTTC.

The rearrangement joins TRBV4-1 to TRBJ2-1; 10 bases fit TRBD2. The germline CDR1 and CDR2 sequences are MGHRA and YSYEKL. This CDR3 contains 19 residues. Trimming took 4 bases from V and 0 from J; bases not matched to a gene: 12. As DNA, the CDR3 is TGCGCCAGCAGCCTTCTAGCGGGGGTACCTTCAAGCTCCTACAATGAGCAGTTCTTC. Translation gives CASSLLAGVPSSSYNEQFF.

This chain joins TRBV5-1 and TRBJ2-7; 7 bases align to TRBD1. The CDR3 is made up of 13 amino acids. Germline CDR1 and CDR2: SGHRS and YFSETQ. J gave up 2 bases and V 4 bases, and 3 bases lay outside the gene matches. DNA of the CDR3: TGCGCCAGCAGCCGGCAGGGGGCCTACGAGCAGTACTTC. This gives the protein CASSRQGAYEQYF.

The chain joins TRBV4-1 to TRBJ2-4; D possibly corresponds to TRBD2 (5 bases). The CDR3 is 15 amino acids. Trimming left V 0 bases short and J 1 base short, with 7 bases between. The germline V gene encodes CDR1 MGHRA and CDR2 YSYEKL. CDR3: CASSQESGAKNIQYF. CDR3 sequence (DNA): TGCGCCAGCAGCCAAGAGTCGGGGGCCAAAAACATTCAGTACTTC.

The sample holds one count of this clone. The V gene is TRBV12-5, the J gene TRBJ2-2; 8 bases line up with TRBD1. This CDR3 comprises 15 residues. V shed 5 bases and J 4 bases; nucleotides not matched to a gene: 6. Per germline, CDR1 LGHNT and CDR2 FRNRAP. Here the CDR3 reads CASGLDTGGTGELFF. The CDR3, as DNA: TGTGCTAGTGGTCTGGATACAGGGGGCACCGGGGAGCTGTTTTTT.